This T cell receptor beta chain emerged from a study of persistence of HIV-infected CD4 T cells. Turning to the study itself: Median time on suppressive ART was less than nine years. Study observations and caveats: Compared with CD3/CD28-stimulated cells, CMV- and Gag-responding cells showed lower TCRbeta richness. Rare CMV-responding cells carrying HIV-1 proviruses were not analyzed separately for TCR.

As regards this clone: The antigen remains unidentified.

The stimulus was an HIV-1 Gag 15-mer peptide pool, about 1 ug/peptide/mL. CD4+ T cells upregulating both CD40 ligand and CD69 were sorted as responding cells. Before stimulation, PBMCs underwent CD8+ T cell depletion. The germline CDR1 and CDR2 sequences are SGHRS and YFSETQ. The CDR3 loop spans 13 amino acids. Trimming took off 3 bases at V and 8 bases at J, with 11 bases between the two ends. The libraries were made with immunoSEQ version 4 in survey mode. The table came from immunoSEQ multiplex PCR; TCRdb's copy has only in-frame clones and leaves some out. The sample carries some 14,000 clones, about three fifths recorded once.

This chain links TRBV5-1 with TRBJ1-4; D uncertain. The source was CD4+ T cells sorted from PBMCs after roughly 18-hour stimulation, collected from a patient who received antiretroviral therapy. The sequence was obtained from an adult man with HIV who was CMV-seropositive. This CDR3 is CASSSKTGEKLFF. The CDR3 bases are TGCGCCAGCAGCTCGAAGACTGGGGAAAAACTGTTTTTT.